The clone carrying this T cell receptor (beta chain) was counted only a few times. This entry comes from a study of blood T cells in healthy people across ages. The CDR3 contains 15 residues. V lost 6 bases and J lost 0, with 11 bases in between. The V gene's germline CDR1 is MNHEY and CDR2 SMNVEV (reference sequence). The authors ran a second PCR of roughly 7 to 11 cycles using a sample-barcoded 5' primer and a J-beta primer mix. TCRdb itself ran the 5' RACE reads through MiXCR, one entry per CDR3 protein. The sample comprises hundreds of thousands of distinct CDR3 sequences, under 25% of which are singletons, and around 3.4% rests with the top ten.

Sequencing was performed on blood. The chain joins TRBV27 to TRBJ1-4; D is ambiguous. This TCR was sampled from a man between 65 and 85 years old in good health. In DNA, the CDR3 is TGTGCCAGCAGCGACGGTGGAGCAACTAATGAAAAACTGTTTTTT. This sequence encodes CASSDGGATNEKLFF. Full variable domain (outside the CDR3, taken from reference TRBV27 and TRBJ1-4): EAQVTQNPRYLITVTGKKLTVTCSQNMNHEYMSWYRQDPGLGLRQIYYSMNVEVTDKGDVPEGYKVSRKEKRNFPLILESPSPNQTSLYFCASSDGGATNEKLFFGSGTQLSVL.